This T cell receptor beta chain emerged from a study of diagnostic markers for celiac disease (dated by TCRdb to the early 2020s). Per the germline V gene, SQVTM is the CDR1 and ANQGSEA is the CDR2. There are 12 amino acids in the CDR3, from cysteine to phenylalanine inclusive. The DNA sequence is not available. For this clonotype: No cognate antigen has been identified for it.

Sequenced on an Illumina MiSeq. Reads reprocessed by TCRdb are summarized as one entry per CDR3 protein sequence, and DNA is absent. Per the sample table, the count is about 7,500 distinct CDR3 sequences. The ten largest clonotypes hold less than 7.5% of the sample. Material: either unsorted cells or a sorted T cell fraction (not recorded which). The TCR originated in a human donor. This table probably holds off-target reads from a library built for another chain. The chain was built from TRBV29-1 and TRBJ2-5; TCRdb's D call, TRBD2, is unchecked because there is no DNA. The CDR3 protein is CSVHSPGETQYF.